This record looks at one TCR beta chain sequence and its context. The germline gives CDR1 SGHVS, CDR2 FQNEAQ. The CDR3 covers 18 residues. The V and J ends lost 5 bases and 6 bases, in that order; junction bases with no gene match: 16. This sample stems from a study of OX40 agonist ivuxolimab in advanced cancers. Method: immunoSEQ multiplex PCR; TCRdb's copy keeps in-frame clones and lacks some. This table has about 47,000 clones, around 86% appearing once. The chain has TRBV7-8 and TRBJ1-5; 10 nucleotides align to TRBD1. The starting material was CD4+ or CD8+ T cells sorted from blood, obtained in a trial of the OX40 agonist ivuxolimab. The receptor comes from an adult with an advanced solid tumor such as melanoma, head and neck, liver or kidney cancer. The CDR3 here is CASSITTWTGGRGQPQHF. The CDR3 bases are TGTGCCAGCAGCATAACGACTTGGACAGGGGGACGAGGTCAGCCCCAGCATTTT.